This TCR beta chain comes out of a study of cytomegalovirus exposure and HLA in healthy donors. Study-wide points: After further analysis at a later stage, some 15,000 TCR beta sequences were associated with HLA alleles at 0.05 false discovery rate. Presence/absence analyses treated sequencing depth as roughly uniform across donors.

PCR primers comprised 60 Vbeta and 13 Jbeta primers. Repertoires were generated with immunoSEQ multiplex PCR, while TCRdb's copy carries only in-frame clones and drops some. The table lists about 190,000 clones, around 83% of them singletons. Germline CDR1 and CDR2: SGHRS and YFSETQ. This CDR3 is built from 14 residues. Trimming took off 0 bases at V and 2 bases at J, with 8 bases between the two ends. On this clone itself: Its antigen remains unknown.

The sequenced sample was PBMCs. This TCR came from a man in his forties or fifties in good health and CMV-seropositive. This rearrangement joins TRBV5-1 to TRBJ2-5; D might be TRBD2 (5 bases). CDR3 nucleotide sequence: TGCGCCAGCAGCTTGGTGCGGGCACAAGAGACCCAGTACTTC. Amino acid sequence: CASSLVRAQETQYF.